Many counts were recorded for the clone carrying this T cell receptor (beta chain). The data belong to a study of breast tumors, draining lymph nodes, adjacent tissues. Samples came from axillary lymph nodes draining the breast cancer. MiXCR, applied by TCRdb to the multiplex PCR reads, yields one record per CDR3 protein. Seen here are fewer than 300,000 distinct CDR3 sequences, roughly 32% observed once, and the top ten hold about 1.4%. The V gene end was trimmed by 5 bases and the J gene end by 6 bases; junction bases not matched to a gene: 10. The CDR3 has 15 amino acids. CDR1 MNHNY and CDR2 SVGAGI come from the germline V gene (reference sequence).

Sample: axillary lymph node tissue. This clonotype was obtained from a female donor with breast cancer. Some clones in this sample may be carry-over from other donors' samples. The chain combines TRBV6-6 with TRBJ2-5; 9 nucleotides agree with TRBD1. The CDR3 DNA sequence: TGTGCCAGCAGTCCCCACGGACAGGGGTTGCAGACCCAGTACTTC. As protein: CASSPHGQGLQTQYF.